The 15 T cell receptor beta chains reported below all come from one sample, sequenced in a study of blood T cell repertoires in COVID-19. The assay was immunoSEQ multiplex PCR, and TCRdb's table has in-frame clones only and misses some. Counted here are over 100,000 clones, about 91% occurring once; the ten biggest clones make up around a tenth. Sequencing was performed on peripheral blood. These receptors came from a man between 50 and 59 years old with acute or convalescent COVID-19.

This sequence joins TRBV28 and TRBJ2-1; D possibly corresponds to TRBD2 (7 bases). Germline loops: CDR1 MDHEN, CDR2 SYDVKM. CDR3 length equals 15 residues. V was pared by 1 base and J by 3 bases, with 10 bases between. The CDR3 DNA follows: TGTGCCAGCAGTTTATCGGGGGGCCTCTACAATGAGCAGTTCTTC. Protein: CASSLSGGLYNEQFF.

The chain carries TRBV5-1 and TRBJ1-2; D call uncertain. The V end lost 5 bases, the J end lost 6 bases, and 17 bases lay between the germline ends. The CDR3 has 14 residues. Germline V gene sequence: CDR1 SGHRS, CDR2 YFSETQ. The CDR3 loop reads CASRKEGSGDGYTF. For the CDR3, the DNA is TGCGCCAGCAGAAAAGAGGGAAGTGGGGATGGCTACACCTTC.

The gene calls are TRBV11-2 and TRBJ1-1; 12 bases are shared with TRBD1. Germline V gene sequence: CDR1 SGHAT, CDR2 FQNNGV. Germline trimming cut 7 bases from V and 7 bases from J; bases unmatched to any gene: 10. This CDR3 has 15 residues. CDR3 sequence: CASTLGTGGFYEAFF. The DNA of the CDR3 is TGTGCCAGCACCTTGGGGACAGGGGGCTTTTATGAAGCTTTCTTT. Looking up the rest from reference TRBV11-2 and TRBJ1-1 gives the full variable domain: EAGVAQSPRYKIIEKRQSVAFWCNPISGHATLYWYQQILGQGPKLLIQFQNNGVVDDSQLPKDRFSAERLKGVDSTLKIQPAKLEDSAVYLCASTLGTGGFYEAFFGQGTRLTVV.

This clone was counted between two and nine times. The chain joins TRBV7-6 to TRBJ2-2, with TRBD1 identical over 9 bases. This CDR3 is 14 amino acids long. The germline CDR1 and CDR2 sequences are SGHVS and FNYEAQ. J gave up 6 bases and V 1 base, and 0 bases lay outside the gene matches. The CDR3 DNA reads TGTGCCAGCAGCTTAGGGACAGGGGCCGGGGAGCTGTTTTTT. It yields the protein CASSLGTGAGELFF.

The genes are TRBV11-2 and TRBJ2-2; D gene unclear. Germline CDR1 reads SGHAT; CDR2 reads FQNNGV. The CDR3 spans 14 residues. V lost 5 bases, J lost 0 bases, and 7 bases lay in between. For the CDR3, the DNA is TGTGCCAGCAGCCCCGACACGAACACCGGGGAGCTGTTTTTT. This encodes CASSPDTNTGELFF.

CDR3 DNA: TGCGCCAGCAGCTCCGAGCCGGGACTAGCCACCACCGGGGAGCTGTTTTTT. Its translation: CASSSEPGLATTGELFF. This chain connects TRBV5-1 to TRBJ2-2; 9 bases map to TRBD2. V shed 3 bases and J 4 bases; nucleotides not matched to a gene: 10. CDR1 is SGHRS, CDR2 YFSETQ, per germline. The CDR3 length is 17 residues.

The chain links TRBV6-5 to TRBJ1-1; perhaps TRBD1 as D (5 bases). Germline-derived CDR1 and CDR2 are MNHEY and SVGAGI. This CDR3 is built from 14 residues. Trimming shortened V by 2 bases and J by 5 bases, and 12 bases separated the two germline ends. The CDR3 reads CASSYRGSRTEAFF. CDR3 nucleotides: TGTGCCAGCAGTTACCGGGGGTCGAGGACTGAAGCTTTCTTT.

This clone was recorded once. V is TRBV7-2 and J is TRBJ2-1, with TRBD2 matching over 7 bases. The CDR3 spans 14 residues. Germline V lookup: CDR1 SGHTA, CDR2 FQGNSA. V was clipped by 2 bases and J by 9 bases; unmatched bases: 7. The DNA of the CDR3 is TGTGCCAGCAGCTTATGGGGGAGGGTCGGTGAGCAGTTCTTC. Translating gives CASSLWGRVGEQFF.

This rearrangement joins TRBV30 to TRBJ1-4; D is uncertain. V was shortened by 4 bases and J by 7 bases, with 10 bases between the two germline ends. The length of the CDR3 is 12 residues. Germline values: CDR1 GTSNPN, CDR2 SVGIG (reference sequence). The CDR3 coding sequence is TGTGCCTGGAATCCCCTAGGTGAAAAACTGTTTTTT. Translated, it gives CAWNPLGEKLFF.

The J gene is TRBJ1-5, the V gene TRBV7-9, with TRBD1 as a possible D gene (6 bases). V lost 5 bases and J lost 2, with 16 bases in between. Germline V gives CDR1 SEHNR, CDR2 FQNEAQ (reference sequence). The length of the CDR3 is 16 residues. The CDR3 spells CASSPLMTGGNQPQHF. The CDR3 bases are TGTGCCAGCAGCCCTTTGATGACAGGTGGCAATCAGCCCCAGCATTTT.

V gene TRBV6-6 combines with J gene TRBJ1-2; 7 nucleotides match TRBD1. V shed 8 bases, J shed 4 bases, and the junction held 10 bases outside the gene matches. The CDR3 spans 14 residues. Germline V lookup: CDR1 MNHNY, CDR2 SVGAGI (reference sequence). This CDR3 is CASCALEGAYGYTF. In DNA form, the CDR3 reads TGTGCCAGCTGTGCACTAGAGGGGGCCTATGGCTACACCTTC.

A few counts support this clone. The genes are TRBV2 and TRBJ1-1; the D gene is possibly TRBD1 (6 bases). The germline V and J ends were trimmed by 2 bases and 4 bases, with 11 bases remaining between them. This CDR3 region has 14 residues. CDR1 and CDR2 (germline): SNHLY, FYNNEI. The CDR3 nucleotides are TGTGCCAGCAGTGAAAGAGGGGGTAGCACTGAAGCTTTCTTT. As protein: CASSERGGSTEAFF.

The chain combines TRBV4-1 with TRBJ2-3; 9 nucleotides line up with TRBD2. CDR3 length equals 14 residues. Germline CDR1 MGHRA, CDR2 YSYEKL. The trim removed 4 bases at V and 5 bases at J, leaving 4 bases unmatched. CDR3 in DNA: TGCGCCAGCAGCCTAGCGGGAGTGGTAGATACGCAGTATTTT. Its protein product is CASSLAGVVDTQYF.

The chain has TRBV28 and TRBJ2-2; no clear D gene. The V end was cut by 2 bases, the J end by 7 bases, with 14 bases between. Germline CDR1 reads MDHEN; CDR2 reads SYDVKM. This CDR3 comprises 15 residues. The CDR3 here is CASSLVSPRGGELFF. Written as DNA, the CDR3 is TGTGCCAGCAGTTTAGTGAGCCCTAGAGGCGGGGAGCTGTTTTTT.

DNA of the CDR3: TGTGCCAGTACCACGGGAGGTGAGCAGTTCTTC. Translation: CASTTGGEQFF. The rearrangement joins TRBV19 to TRBJ2-1; 7 bases are a match to TRBD2. Germline CDR1 and CDR2: LNHDA and SQIVND (reference sequence). The CDR3 sequence is 11 residues long. The ends lost 7 bases at V and 9 bases at J; junction bases unmatched: 3.